The 23 T cell receptor beta chains presented below share a single source sample, sequenced in a study of cytomegalovirus exposure and HLA in healthy donors. Primers included in the PCR were 60 Vbeta and 13 Jbeta primers. The assay was immunoSEQ multiplex PCR, and TCRdb's table has in-frame clones only and misses some. The sample includes 110,000 or so clones, 82% of them seen just once. The sequenced sample was PBMCs. The receptors were sampled from a woman aged 18-35 years in good health and CMV-seronegative.

This rearrangement joins TRBV19 to TRBJ1-5; TRBD1 agrees at 7 bases. V was pared by 8 bases and J by 3 bases, with 10 bases of the junction left unmatched. This CDR3 comprises 15 residues. Germline CDR1 and CDR2: LNHDA and SQIVND (reference sequence). The CDR3 region is CASDLQGNANQPQHF. The CDR3 DNA sequence: TGTGCCAGTGATTTACAGGGGAACGCCAATCAGCCCCAGCATTTT.

This clone was counted between two and nine times. The chain combines TRBV7-8 with TRBJ1-1; D is ambiguous. Trimming took off 5 bases at V and 1 base at J, with 14 bases between the two ends. The length of the CDR3 is 15 residues. The germline CDR1 and CDR2 sequences are SGHVS and FQNEAQ. The CDR3 loop is CASSVREGANTEAFF. The CDR3 DNA sequence: TGTGCCAGCAGCGTACGGGAGGGAGCGAACACTGAAGCTTTCTTT.

The CDR3, as DNA: TGCGCCAGCAGCTTGGCCGGACAATCCACCATATATTTT. It yields the protein CASSLAGQSTIYF. The chain joins TRBV5-1 to TRBJ1-3; maybe TRBD1 (5 bases). Germline V gives CDR1 SGHRS, CDR2 YFSETQ. This CDR3 has 13 amino acids. V shed 0 bases and J shed 9 bases, with 10 bases lying between them.

The V call is TRBV18, the J call TRBJ1-6; D remains unclear. This CDR3 spans 14 amino acids. Germline-derived CDR1 and CDR2 are KGHSH and LQKENI. Trimming pared 3 bases from V and 10 bases from J, leaving 13 bases between. The CDR3: CASSPSGRKSPLHF. The CDR3 DNA sequence: TGTGCCAGCTCACCCTCCGGGAGGAAGTCACCCCTCCACTTT.

The CDR3, as DNA: TGTGCCAGCAGGGGACAGGGTAGCTACGAGCAGTACTTC. It codes for CASRGQGSYEQYF. The J gene is TRBJ2-7, the V gene TRBV2; 9 bases are shared with TRBD1. Germline CDR1 is SNHLY and CDR2 is FYNNEI. Trimming at V came to 6 bases and at J to 3 bases, leaving 3 bases not matched to a gene. The CDR3 loop spans 13 amino acids.

The V call is TRBV14, the J call TRBJ2-1; 7 nucleotides line up with TRBD2. Germline V gene data show CDR1 as SGHDN and CDR2 as FVKESK. The CDR3 contains 15 residues. The V gene end was trimmed by 5 bases and the J gene end by 5 bases; junction bases not matched to a gene: 9. The CDR3 here is CASSNPGTTDNEQFF. The DNA for the CDR3 is TGTGCCAGCAGCAACCCAGGGACTACGGACAATGAGCAGTTCTTC. The variable domain in full, completed from reference TRBV14 and TRBJ2-1, reads EAGVTQFPSHSVIEKGQTVTLRCDPISGHDNLYWYRRVMGKEIKFLLHFVKESKQDESGMPNNRFLAERTGGTYSTLKVQPAELEDSGVYFCASSNPGTTDNEQFFGPGTRLTVL.

V and J are TRBV21-1 and TRBJ2-1; the table's D call, TRBD1, has no DNA check behind it. TRBV21-1 represents a pseudogene. The CDR3 sequence is 17 residues long. In nucleotides, the CDR3 is TGTGCCAGCAGCAAAGGGTCCCGGGACAGGGGAGGCAATGAGCAGTTCTTC. It is translated as CASSKGSRDRGGNEQFF.

This chain joins TRBV5-1 and TRBJ1-4; D perhaps matches TRBD1 (6 bases). Germline loops: CDR1 SGHRS, CDR2 YFSETQ. V was trimmed by 0 bases and J by 4 bases, leaving 7 bases between them. The CDR3 totals 14 residues. Here the CDR3 reads CASSLEGGNEKLFF. In DNA, the CDR3 is TGCGCCAGCAGCTTGGAAGGGGGTAATGAAAAACTGTTTTTT.

The chain uses TRBV29-1 and TRBJ1-2; 10 positions agree with TRBD1. The CDR3 length is 10 residues. Germline V gene lookup returns CDR1 SQVTM and CDR2 ANQGSEA. J gave up 12 bases and V 7 bases, and 5 bases lay outside the gene matches. CDR3: CSGGQGRNTF. CDR3 DNA: TGCAGCGGGGGACAGGGGAGAAACACCTTC.

The rearrangement uses TRBV7-8 and TRBJ1-1; 7 nucleotides match TRBD1. CDR3 size: 13 residues. The V gene end was trimmed by 5 bases and the J gene end by 4 bases; junction bases not matched to a gene: 4. The V gene's germline CDR1 is SGHVS and CDR2 FQNEAQ. CDR3 sequence reads: CASSITGATEAFF. The CDR3 DNA reads as TGTGCCAGCAGCATCACAGGGGCCACTGAAGCTTTCTTT.

This clone has just one count. The V and J genes are TRBV7-8 and TRBJ1-1; D unclear. Germline assignment: CDR1 SGHVS and CDR2 FQNEAQ. V lost 2 bases, J lost 2 bases, and 12 bases lay in between. The CDR3 has 15 residues. CDR3 region: CASSLRELRNTEAFF. The CDR3 nucleotides read TGTGCCAGCAGCTTACGGGAGTTGAGAAACACTGAAGCTTTCTTT.

V is TRBV15 and J is TRBJ2-7; TRBD2 is a possible D gene (5 bases). The CDR3 loop spans 14 amino acids. Between the trimmed V and J ends, which lost 1 base and 1 base, there was a span of 8 bases. Germline CDR1 LNHNV, CDR2 YYDKDF (reference sequence). CDR3 residues: CATSRVTGSYEQYF. The DNA for the CDR3 is TGTGCCACCAGCAGAGTGACGGGATCCTACGAGCAGTACTTC.

In this sample, this clone turned up once. J is TRBJ2-2 and V is TRBV7-6; D is perhaps TRBD1 (6 bases). Germline lookup yields CDR1 SGHVS and CDR2 FNYEAQ. V lost 3 bases to trimming and J lost 4 bases, with 21 bases between them. The CDR3 length is 18 residues. The CDR3 nucleotides are TGTGCCAGCAGCTTTCAATACGGGGACAAAGTAGTCACCGGGGAGCTGTTTTTT. Its translation is CASSFQYGDKVVTGELFF.

This clone was seen a handful of times. This chain joins TRBV4-1 and TRBJ1-1, with TRBD1 as a possible D gene (6 bases). Trimming pared 4 bases from V and 11 bases from J, leaving 20 bases between. CDR3 size: 14 residues. From germline, CDR1 is MGHRA and CDR2 YSYEKL. As DNA, the CDR3 is TGCGCCAGCAGCCGTCCCGGGACGCCCCAGGGGGCTTTCTTT. Translation gives CASSRPGTPQGAFF.

On this clone itself: The same CDR3 is also encoded by other DNA sequences in this sample. V usage is TRBV6-5 and J usage is TRBJ2-7; the D gene is possibly TRBD2 (5 bases). This CDR3 is built from 11 residues. V was shortened by 5 bases and J by 9 bases, with 11 bases between the two germline ends. Germline CDR1 MNHEY, CDR2 SVGAGI. CDR3 DNA: TGTGCCAGCAGTACGAAGGGAGTGCAGTACTTC. This encodes CASSTKGVQYF.

The gene calls are TRBV28 and TRBJ2-7, with D perhaps TRBD1 (6 bases). This CDR3 has 15 amino acids. The V and J ends lost 6 bases and 3 bases respectively, with 18 bases between them. Germline V CDR1 and CDR2: MDHEN, SYDVKM. The CDR3 loop reads CASSLSSTGNYEQYF. The CDR3 DNA follows: TGTGCCAGCAGCCTCTCTTCGACAGGAAACTACGAGCAGTACTTC.

The chain recombines TRBV30 with TRBJ1-2; TRBD1 matches at 9 bases. The CDR3 totals 16 residues. Germline CDR1 and CDR2: GTSNPN and SVGIG (reference sequence). V dropped 4 bases and J dropped 3; count of bases not matched to a gene: 12. The CDR3 bases are TGTGCCTGGAAGGGGGCCCGACAGGGGGTCGACTATGGCTACACCTTC. It codes for CAWKGARQGVDYGYTF.

The chain uses TRBV11-2 and TRBJ1-4; no definite D call. CDR3 length: 14 residues. Trimming pared 3 bases from V and 5 bases from J, leaving 10 bases between. Germline lookup yields CDR1 SGHAT and CDR2 FQNNGV. CDR3 residues: CASSLVIGNEKLFF. The CDR3 nucleotides read TGTGCCAGCAGCTTGGTAATCGGGAATGAAAAACTGTTTTTT. The whole variable domain, filled in from reference TRBV11-2 and TRBJ1-4, reads EAGVAQSPRYKIIEKRQSVAFWCNPISGHATLYWYQQILGQGPKLLIQFQNNGVVDDSQLPKDRFSAERLKGVDSTLKIQPAKLEDSAVYLCASSLVIGNEKLFFGSGTQLSVL.

The CDR3 DNA reads as TGTGCCAGCAGCTCATTTGACTCCGGGACTTACAATGAGCAGTTCTTC. It encodes CASSSFDSGTYNEQFF. The V and J genes are TRBV11-2 and TRBJ2-1, with D possibly matching TRBD2 (6 bases). Trimming pared 4 bases from V and 4 bases from J, leaving 17 bases between. Germline-derived CDR1 and CDR2 are SGHAT and FQNNGV. CDR3 length: 16 amino acids.

This chain uses TRBV14 with TRBJ1-3; possibly TRBD1 for D (6 bases). Trimming removed 4 bases at V and 0 bases at J, with 7 bases between. This CDR3 has 14 amino acids. Germline-derived CDR1 and CDR2 are SGHDN and FVKESK. The CDR3 sequence is CASSRDNSGNTIYF. Here the CDR3 DNA reads TGTGCCAGCAGCCGGGACAACTCTGGAAACACCATATATTTT.

This clone was found a few times. J is TRBJ1-4 and V is TRBV2; TRBD1 aligns across 7 bases. The germline V gene encodes CDR1 SNHLY and CDR2 FYNNEI. CDR3 length: 14 amino acids. The V gene end was trimmed by 0 bases and the J gene end by 6 bases; junction bases not matched to a gene: 1. The chain's CDR3 is CASSEAGTDEKLFF. CDR3 coding DNA: TGTGCCAGCAGTGAAGCAGGGACAGATGAAAAACTGTTTTTT.

The chain is built from TRBV18 and TRBJ2-7, with 7 positions matching TRBD1. The CDR3 runs 16 residues. J gave up 1 base and V 2 bases, and 8 bases lay outside the gene matches. Germline CDR1 and CDR2: KGHSH and LQKENI. The CDR3 bases are TGTGCCAGCTCACCAAATGTCCCCAGGGGGTCCTACGAGCAGTACTTC. Translated: CASSPNVPRGSYEQYF.

The chain joins TRBV7-6 to TRBJ2-3, with 12 bases identical to TRBD2. CDR3 length: 16 amino acids. The germline V gene encodes CDR1 SGHVS and CDR2 FNYEAQ. V lost 5 bases and J lost 2; bases outside the gene matches: 5. CDR3 DNA sequence: TGTGCCAGCAGCCCCAGGACTAGCGGGACCACAGATACGCAGTATTTT. Translating gives CASSPRTSGTTDTQYF.